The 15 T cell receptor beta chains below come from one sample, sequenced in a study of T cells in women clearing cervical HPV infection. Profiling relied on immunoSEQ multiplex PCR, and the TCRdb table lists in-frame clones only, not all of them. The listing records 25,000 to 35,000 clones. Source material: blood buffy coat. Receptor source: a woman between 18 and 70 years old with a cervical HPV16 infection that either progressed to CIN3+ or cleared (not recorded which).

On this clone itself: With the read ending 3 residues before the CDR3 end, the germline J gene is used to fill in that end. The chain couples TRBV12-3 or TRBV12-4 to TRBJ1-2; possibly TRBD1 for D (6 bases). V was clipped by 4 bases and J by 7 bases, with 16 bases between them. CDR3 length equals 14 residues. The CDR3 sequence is CASSSRGTILGYTF. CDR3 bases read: TGTGCCAGCAGTTCCAGGGGAACGATACTTGGC.

CDR3 DNA, as far as it was read: TGTGCCAGCAGTGAAAGGAACTATGGT. This codes for CASSERNYG. The CDR3 in full is CASSERNYGQYF. The V call is TRBV6-1, the J call TRBJ2-4; D not certain. The CDR3 goes on 3 residues after the read ends, and that part is filled in from the germline J gene. The CDR3 is 12 amino acids. In germline, CDR1 is MNHNS, CDR2 SASEGT.

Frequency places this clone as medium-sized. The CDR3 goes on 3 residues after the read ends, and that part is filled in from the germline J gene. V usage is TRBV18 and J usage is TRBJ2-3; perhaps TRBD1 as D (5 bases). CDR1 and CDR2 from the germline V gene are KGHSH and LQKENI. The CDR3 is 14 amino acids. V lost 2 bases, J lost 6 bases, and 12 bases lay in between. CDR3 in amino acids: CASSPDRVVDTQYF. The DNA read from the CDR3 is TGTGCCAGCTCACCAGACAGAGTCGTTGATACG.

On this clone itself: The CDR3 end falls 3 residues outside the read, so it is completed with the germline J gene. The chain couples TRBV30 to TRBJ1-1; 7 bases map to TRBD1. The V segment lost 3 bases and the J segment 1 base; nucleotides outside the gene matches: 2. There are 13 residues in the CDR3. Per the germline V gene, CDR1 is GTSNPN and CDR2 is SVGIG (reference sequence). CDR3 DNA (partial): TGTGCCTGGAGACGGACAGGGAACACTGAA. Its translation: CAWRRTGNTE. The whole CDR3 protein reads CAWRRTGNTEAFF.

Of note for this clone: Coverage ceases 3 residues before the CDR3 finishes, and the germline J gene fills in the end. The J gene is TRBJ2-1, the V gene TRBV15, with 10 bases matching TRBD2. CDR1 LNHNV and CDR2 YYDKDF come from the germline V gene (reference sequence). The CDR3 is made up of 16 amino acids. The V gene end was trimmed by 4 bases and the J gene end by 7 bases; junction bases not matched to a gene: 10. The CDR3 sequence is CATSTSLAGVKNEQFF. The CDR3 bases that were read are TGTGCCACCAGCACCTCCCTAGCGGGAGTGAAGAATGAG.

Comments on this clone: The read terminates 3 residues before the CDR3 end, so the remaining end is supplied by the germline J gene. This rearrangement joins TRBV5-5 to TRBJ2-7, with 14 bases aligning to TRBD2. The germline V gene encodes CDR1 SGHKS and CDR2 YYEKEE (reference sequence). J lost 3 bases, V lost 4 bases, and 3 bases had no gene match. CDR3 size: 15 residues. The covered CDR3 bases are TGTGCCAGCAGCATGGGACTAGCGGGAGTCTACGAG. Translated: CASSMGLAGVYE. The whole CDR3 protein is CASSMGLAGVYEQYF.

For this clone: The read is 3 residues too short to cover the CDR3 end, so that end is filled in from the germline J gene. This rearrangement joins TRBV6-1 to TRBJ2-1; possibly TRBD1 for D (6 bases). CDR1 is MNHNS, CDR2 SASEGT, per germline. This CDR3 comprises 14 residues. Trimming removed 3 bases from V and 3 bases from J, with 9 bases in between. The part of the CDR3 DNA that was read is TGTGCCAGCAGTGAGGGGGCCTACTACAATGAG. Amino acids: CASSEGAYYNE. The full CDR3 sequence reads CASSEGAYYNEQFF.

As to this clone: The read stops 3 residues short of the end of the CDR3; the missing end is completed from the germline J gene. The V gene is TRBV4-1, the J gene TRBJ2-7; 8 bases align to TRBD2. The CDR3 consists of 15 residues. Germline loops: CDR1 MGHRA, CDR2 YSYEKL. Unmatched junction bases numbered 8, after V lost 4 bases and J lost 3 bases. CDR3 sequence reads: CASSPGTRGSYEQYF. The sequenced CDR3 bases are TGCGCCAGCAGCCCCGGGACTAGAGGCAGCTACGAG.

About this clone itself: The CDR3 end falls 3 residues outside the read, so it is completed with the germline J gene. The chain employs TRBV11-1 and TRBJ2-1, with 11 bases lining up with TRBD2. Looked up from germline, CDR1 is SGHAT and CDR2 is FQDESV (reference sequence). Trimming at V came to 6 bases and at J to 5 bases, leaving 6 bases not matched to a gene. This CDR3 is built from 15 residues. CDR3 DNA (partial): TGTGCCAGCAGGCGAACTAGCGGGAGAAACAATGAG. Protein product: CASRRTSGRNNE. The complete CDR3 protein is CASRRTSGRNNEQFF.

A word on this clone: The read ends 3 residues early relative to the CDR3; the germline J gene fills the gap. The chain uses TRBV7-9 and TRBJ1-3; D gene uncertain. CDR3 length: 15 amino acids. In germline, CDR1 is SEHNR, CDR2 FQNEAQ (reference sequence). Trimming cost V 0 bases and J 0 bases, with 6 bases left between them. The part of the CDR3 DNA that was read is TGTGCCAGCAGCTTAGCGACATACTCTGGAAACACC. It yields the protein CASSLATYSGNT. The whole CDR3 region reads CASSLATYSGNTIYF.

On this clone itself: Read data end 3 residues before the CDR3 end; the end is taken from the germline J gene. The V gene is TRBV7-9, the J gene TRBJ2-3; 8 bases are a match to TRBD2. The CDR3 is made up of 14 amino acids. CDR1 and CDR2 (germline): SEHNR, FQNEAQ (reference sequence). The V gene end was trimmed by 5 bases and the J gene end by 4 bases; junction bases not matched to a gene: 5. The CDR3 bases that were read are TGTGCCAGCAGCCCCGGACTAGCTTCAGATACG. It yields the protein CASSPGLASDT. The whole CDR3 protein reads CASSPGLASDTQYF.

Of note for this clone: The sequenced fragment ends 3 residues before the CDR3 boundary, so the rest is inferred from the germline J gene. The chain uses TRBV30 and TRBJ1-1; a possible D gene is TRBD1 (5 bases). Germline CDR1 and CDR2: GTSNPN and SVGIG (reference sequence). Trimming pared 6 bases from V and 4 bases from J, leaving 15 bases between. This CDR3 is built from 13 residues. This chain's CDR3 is CACRGLRGTEAFF. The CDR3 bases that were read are TGTGCCTGCCGCGGCCTAAGGGGCACTGAA.

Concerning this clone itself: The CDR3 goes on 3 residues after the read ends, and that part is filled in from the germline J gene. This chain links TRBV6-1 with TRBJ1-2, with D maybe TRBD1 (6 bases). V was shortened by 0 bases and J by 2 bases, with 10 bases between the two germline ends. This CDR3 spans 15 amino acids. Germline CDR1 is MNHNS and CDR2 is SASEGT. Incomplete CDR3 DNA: TGTGCCAGCAGTGAAGCCGTTACAGGGAACTATGGC. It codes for CASSEAVTGNYG. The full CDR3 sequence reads CASSEAVTGNYGYTF.

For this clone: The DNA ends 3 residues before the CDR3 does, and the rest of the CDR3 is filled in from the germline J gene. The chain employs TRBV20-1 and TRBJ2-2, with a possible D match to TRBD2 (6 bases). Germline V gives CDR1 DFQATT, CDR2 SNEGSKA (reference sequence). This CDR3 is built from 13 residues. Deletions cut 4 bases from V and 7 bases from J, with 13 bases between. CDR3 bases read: TGCAGTGCTAAGGACTGGGGGGACGGGGAG. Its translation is CSAKDWGDGE. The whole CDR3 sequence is CSAKDWGDGELFF.

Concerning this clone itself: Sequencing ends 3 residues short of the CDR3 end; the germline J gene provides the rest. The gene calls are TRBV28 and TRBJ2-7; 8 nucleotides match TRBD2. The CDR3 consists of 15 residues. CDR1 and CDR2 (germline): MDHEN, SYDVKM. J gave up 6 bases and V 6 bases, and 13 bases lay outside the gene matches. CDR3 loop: CASSSPLSGSFEQYF. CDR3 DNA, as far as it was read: TGTGCCAGCAGCAGCCCGTTAAGCGGGAGTTTCGAG.